This TCR beta chain was sequenced in a study of CD8 T cells in Susac syndrome. An amount of RNA that ranged from roughly 0.45 to 1 ug was reverse transcribed with random hexamers. TCRdb re-called the immunoSEQ multiplex PCR reads through MiXCR, storing one row per CDR3 protein. The sample has about 64,000 distinct CDR3 sequences; approximately 94% are singletons. V shed 4 bases and J shed 6 bases, with 11 bases lying between them. The germline CDR1 and CDR2 sequences are PRHDT and FYEKMQ (reference sequence). This CDR3 contains 13 residues. CD8+ and CD4+ T cells from blood underwent TCR beta sequencing.

This receptor was taken from a human donor with multiple sclerosis. The sequenced sample was CD8+ T cells from PBMCs. This rearrangement joins TRBV13 to TRBJ2-3; D gene uncertain. DNA for the CDR3: TGTGCCAGCAGCTCTCAGAAATCGGATACGCAGTATTTT. Translated, it gives CASSSQKSDTQYF.